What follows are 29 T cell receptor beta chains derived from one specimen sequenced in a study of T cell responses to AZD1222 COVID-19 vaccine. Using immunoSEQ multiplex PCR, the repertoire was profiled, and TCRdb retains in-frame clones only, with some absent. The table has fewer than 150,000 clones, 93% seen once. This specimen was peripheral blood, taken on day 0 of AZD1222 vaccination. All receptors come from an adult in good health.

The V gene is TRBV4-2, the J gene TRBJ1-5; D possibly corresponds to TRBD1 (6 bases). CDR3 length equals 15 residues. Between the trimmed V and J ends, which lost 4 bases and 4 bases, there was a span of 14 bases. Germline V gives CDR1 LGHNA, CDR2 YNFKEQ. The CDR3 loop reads CASSPRQDINQPQHF. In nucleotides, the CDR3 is TGTGCCAGCAGCCCACGACAGGATATTAATCAGCCCCAGCATTTT.

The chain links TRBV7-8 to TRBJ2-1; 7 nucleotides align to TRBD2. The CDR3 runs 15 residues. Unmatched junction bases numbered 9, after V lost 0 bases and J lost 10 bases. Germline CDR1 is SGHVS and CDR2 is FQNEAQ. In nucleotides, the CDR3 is TGTGCCAGCAGCTTAGCGCGTCGCGGGGGAAACGAGCAGTTCTTC. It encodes CASSLARRGGNEQFF.

The CDR3 sequence is CATSRDNSGANVLTF. The CDR3 DNA follows: TGTGCCACCAGCAGGGACAACTCTGGGGCCAACGTCCTGACTTTC. The rearrangement links TRBV15 to TRBJ2-6; perhaps TRBD1 as D (5 bases). The CDR3 spans 15 residues. Trimming took off 3 bases at V and 0 bases at J, with 6 bases between the two ends. Germline-derived CDR1 and CDR2 are LNHNV and YYDKDF (reference sequence).

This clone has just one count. The DNA for the CDR3 is TGTGCCAGCAGTTTAATATATGCGAGTGATAGCAATCAGCCCCAGCATTTT. Protein product: CASSLIYASDSNQPQHF. The chain is built from TRBV27 and TRBJ1-5; no clear D gene. Trimming cost V 2 bases and J 0 bases, with 14 bases left between them. Germline V CDR1 and CDR2: MNHEY, SMNVEV (reference sequence). The CDR3 consists of 17 residues.

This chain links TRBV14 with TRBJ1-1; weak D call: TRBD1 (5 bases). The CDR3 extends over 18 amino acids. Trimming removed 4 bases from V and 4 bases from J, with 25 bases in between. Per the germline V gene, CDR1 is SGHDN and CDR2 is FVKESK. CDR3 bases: TGTGCCAGCAGCCTAACGACTTGGGACGCCCGTAAGCGCACTGAAGCTTTCTTT. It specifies CASSLTTWDARKRTEAFF.

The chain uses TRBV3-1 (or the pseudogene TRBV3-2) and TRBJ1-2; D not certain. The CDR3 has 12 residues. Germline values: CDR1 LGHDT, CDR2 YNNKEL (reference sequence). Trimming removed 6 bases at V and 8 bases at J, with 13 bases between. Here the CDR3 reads CASRLNRGGYTF. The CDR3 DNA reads TGTGCCAGCAGGCTTAATCGTGGGGGCTACACCTTC.

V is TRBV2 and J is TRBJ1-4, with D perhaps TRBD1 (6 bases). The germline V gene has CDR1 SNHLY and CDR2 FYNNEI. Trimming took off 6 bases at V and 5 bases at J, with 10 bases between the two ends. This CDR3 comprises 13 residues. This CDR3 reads CASRRRGNEKLFF. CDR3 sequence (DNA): TGTGCCAGCAGACGGAGGGGGAATGAAAAACTGTTTTTT.

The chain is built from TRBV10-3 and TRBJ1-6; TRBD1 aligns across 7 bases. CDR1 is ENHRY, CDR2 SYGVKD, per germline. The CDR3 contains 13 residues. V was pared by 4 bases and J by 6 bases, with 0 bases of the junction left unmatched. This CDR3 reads CAISGQGNSPLHF. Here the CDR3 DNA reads TGTGCCATCAGTGGACAGGGTAATTCACCCCTCCACTTT.

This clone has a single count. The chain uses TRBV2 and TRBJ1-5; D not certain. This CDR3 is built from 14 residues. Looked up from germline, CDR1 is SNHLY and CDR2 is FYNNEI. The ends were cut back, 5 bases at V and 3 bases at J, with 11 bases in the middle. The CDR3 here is CASSSGQFNQPQHF. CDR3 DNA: TGTGCCAGCAGTAGCGGGCAGTTCAATCAGCCCCAGCATTTT.

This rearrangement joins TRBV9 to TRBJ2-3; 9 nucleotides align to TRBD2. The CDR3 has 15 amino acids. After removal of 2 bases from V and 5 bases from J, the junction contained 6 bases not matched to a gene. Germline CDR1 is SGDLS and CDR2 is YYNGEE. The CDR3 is CASSVGGLAIDTQYF. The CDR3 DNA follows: TGTGCCAGCAGCGTTGGGGGACTAGCAATAGATACGCAGTATTTT.

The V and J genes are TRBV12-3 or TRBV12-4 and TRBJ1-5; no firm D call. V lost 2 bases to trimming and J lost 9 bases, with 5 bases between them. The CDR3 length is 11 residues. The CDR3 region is CASSLKGPQHF. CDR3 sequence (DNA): TGTGCCAGCAGTTTAAAGGGGCCCCAGCATTTT.

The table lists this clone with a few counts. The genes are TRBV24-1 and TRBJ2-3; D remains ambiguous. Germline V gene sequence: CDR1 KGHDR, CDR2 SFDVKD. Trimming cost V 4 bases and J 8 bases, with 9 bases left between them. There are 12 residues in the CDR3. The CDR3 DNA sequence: TGTGCCACCAGTGACCGGAGTGGTACGCAGTATTTT. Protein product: CATSDRSGTQYF.

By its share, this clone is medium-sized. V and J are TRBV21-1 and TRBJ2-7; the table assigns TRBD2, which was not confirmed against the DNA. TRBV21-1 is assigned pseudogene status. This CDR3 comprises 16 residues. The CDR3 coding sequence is TGTGCCAGCAGCAAAGCGAGTAGCGGGGGCTCCTACGAGCAGTACTTC. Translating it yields CASSKASSGGSYEQYF.

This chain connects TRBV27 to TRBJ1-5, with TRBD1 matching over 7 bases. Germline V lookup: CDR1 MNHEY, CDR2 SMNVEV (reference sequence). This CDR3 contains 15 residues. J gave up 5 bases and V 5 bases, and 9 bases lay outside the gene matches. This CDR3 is CASSADDREDQPQHF. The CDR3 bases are TGTGCCAGCAGTGCCGATGACAGGGAAGATCAGCCCCAGCATTTT.

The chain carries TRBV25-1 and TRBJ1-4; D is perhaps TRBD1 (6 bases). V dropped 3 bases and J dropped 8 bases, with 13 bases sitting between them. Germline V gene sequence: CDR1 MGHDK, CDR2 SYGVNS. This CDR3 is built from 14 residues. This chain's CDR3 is CASSDWSGEEKLFF. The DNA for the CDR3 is TGTGCCAGCAGTGACTGGTCAGGGGAAGAAAAACTGTTTTTT.

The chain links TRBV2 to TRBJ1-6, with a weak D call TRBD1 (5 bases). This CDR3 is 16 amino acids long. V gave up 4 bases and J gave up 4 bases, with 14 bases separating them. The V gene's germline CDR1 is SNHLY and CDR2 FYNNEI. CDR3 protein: CASSATGRTYNSPLHF. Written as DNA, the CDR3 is TGTGCCAGCAGTGCCACGGGACGGACTTATAATTCACCCCTCCACTTT.

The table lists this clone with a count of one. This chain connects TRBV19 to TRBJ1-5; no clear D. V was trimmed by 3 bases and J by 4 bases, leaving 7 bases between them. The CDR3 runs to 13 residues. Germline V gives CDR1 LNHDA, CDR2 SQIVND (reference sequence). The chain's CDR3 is CASSMGLNQPQHF. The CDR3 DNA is TGTGCCAGTAGTATGGGTTTAAATCAGCCCCAGCATTTT.

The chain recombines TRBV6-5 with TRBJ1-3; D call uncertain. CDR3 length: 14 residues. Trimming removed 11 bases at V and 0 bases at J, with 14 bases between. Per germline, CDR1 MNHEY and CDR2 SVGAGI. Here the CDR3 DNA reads TGTGCCGTCCAGCAGAGGGACTCTGGAAACACCATATATTTT. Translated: CAVQQRDSGNTIYF.

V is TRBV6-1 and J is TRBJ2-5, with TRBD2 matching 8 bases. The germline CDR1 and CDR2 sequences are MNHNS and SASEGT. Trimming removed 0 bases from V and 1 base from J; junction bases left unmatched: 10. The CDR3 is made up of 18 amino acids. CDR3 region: CASSEALLASGPQETQYF. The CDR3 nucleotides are TGTGCCAGCAGTGAAGCGCTTCTGGCTAGCGGGCCCCAAGAGACCCAGTACTTC.

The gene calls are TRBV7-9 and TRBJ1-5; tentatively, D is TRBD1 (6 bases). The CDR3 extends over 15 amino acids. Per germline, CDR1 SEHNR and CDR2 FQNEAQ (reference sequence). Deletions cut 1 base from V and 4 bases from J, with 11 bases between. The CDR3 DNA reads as TGTGCCAGCAGCTTAGGCGGACAGCTGAATCAGCCCCAGCATTTT. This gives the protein CASSLGGQLNQPQHF.

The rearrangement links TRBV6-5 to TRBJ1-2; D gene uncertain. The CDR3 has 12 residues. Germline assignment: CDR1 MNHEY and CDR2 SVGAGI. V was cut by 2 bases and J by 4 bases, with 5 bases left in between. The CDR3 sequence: CASSYPPYGYTF. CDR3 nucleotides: TGTGCCAGCAGTTACCCCCCCTATGGCTACACCTTC.

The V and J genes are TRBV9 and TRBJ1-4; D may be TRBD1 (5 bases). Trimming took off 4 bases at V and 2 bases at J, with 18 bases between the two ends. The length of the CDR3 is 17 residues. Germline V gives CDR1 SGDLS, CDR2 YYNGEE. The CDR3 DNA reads TGTGCCAGCAGCATTGGGGGGGGAGTTTATACTAATGAAAAACTGTTTTTT. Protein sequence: CASSIGGGVYTNEKLFF.

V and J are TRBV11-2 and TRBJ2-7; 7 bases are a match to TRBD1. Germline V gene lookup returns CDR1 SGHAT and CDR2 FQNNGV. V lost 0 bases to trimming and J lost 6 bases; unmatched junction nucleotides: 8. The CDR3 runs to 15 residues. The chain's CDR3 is CASSLDRDSQSEQYF. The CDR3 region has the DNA TGTGCCAGCAGCTTAGACCGGGACAGTCAGTCCGAGCAGTACTTC.

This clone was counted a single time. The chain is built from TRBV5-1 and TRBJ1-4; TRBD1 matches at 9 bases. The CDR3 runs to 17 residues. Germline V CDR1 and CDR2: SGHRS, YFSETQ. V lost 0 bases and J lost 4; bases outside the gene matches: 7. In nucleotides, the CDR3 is TGCGCCAGCAGCTTGGGGGGACAGGGCGGAGGTAATGAAAAACTGTTTTTT. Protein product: CASSLGGQGGGNEKLFF.

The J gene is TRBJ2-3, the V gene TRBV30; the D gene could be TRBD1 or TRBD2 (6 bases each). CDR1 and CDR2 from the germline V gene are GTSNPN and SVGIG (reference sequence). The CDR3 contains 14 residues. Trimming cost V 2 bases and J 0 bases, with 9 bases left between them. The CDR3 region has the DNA TGTGCCTGGAGTAGGGGGGCTAGCACAGATACGCAGTATTTT. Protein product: CAWSRGASTDTQYF.

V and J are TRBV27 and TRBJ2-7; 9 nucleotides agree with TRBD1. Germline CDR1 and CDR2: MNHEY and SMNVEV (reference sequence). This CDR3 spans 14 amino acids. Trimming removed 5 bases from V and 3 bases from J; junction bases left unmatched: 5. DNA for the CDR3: TGTGCCAGCAGTGCACAGGGGGCGGACTACGAGCAGTACTTC. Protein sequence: CASSAQGADYEQYF.

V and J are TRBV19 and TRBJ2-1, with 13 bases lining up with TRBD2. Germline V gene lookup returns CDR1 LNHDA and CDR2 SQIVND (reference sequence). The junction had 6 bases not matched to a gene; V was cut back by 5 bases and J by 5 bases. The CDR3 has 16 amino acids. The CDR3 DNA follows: TGTGCCAGTAGTCCTCGGACTAGCGGGGGCAACAATGAGCAGTTCTTC. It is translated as CASSPRTSGGNNEQFF.

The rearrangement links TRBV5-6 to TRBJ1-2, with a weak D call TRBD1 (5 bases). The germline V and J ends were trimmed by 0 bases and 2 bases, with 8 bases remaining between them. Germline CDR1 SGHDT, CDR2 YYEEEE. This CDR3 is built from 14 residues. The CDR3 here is CASSLEWGNYGYTF. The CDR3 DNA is TGTGCCAGCAGCTTGGAATGGGGGAACTATGGCTACACCTTC.

CDR3 protein: CASSPYQETQYF. The CDR3 nucleotides are TGTGCCAGCTCACCTTACCAAGAGACCCAGTACTTC. The chain carries TRBV18 and TRBJ2-5; D not resolved. CDR1 is KGHSH and CDR2 is LQKENI in the germline V gene. The CDR3 sequence is 12 residues long. Trimming shortened V by 3 bases and J by 0 bases, and 2 bases separated the two germline ends.